The TCR beta chain under discussion was sequenced for a study of cytomegalovirus exposure and HLA in healthy donors. Study results and limitations: Altogether, about 160 TCR beta chains were recorded as cytomegalovirus-associated. Data from an earlier analysis indicated that most TCR beta V segments were productive either about 90% or about 30% of the time.

A multiplex PCR was run with 60 Vbeta primers and 13 Jbeta primers. Libraries were prepared by immunoSEQ multiplex PCR; TCRdb keeps only in-frame clonotypes and omits some of them. The sample includes 95,000 to 150,000 clones, about 76% of them seen just once. In regard to this clone: Its matching antigen is unknown.

The TCR sequence derives from a man in his sixties in good health and CMV-seropositive. Sequenced: PBMCs.

The CDR3 loop reads CASSPARTYIDGYTF. CDR3 nucleotides: TGTGCCAGCTCTCCAGCTAGGACATACATTGATGGCTACACCTTC. The rearrangement joins TRBV18 to TRBJ1-2; TRBD1 is a possible D gene (5 bases). V shed 6 bases and J shed 6 bases, with 20 bases lying between them. Germline values: CDR1 KGHSH, CDR2 LQKENI. The CDR3 extends over 15 amino acids.